These 7 T cell receptor beta chains originate from one sample sequenced in a study of cytomegalovirus exposure and HLA in healthy donors. PCR used 60 Vbeta primers and 13 Jbeta primers. TCRdb's table, derived via immunoSEQ multiplex PCR, lists solely in-frame clones and lacks some. The sample yields some 180,000 clones, over 75% seen once. The source material was PBMCs. Receptor source: a male donor in good health and CMV-seronegative.

The V gene is TRBV4-3, the J gene TRBJ2-5; TRBD2 matches 9 bases. The tail of the sequence fits TRBJ2-7 better, so the J call may be wrong. The CDR3 extends over 17 amino acids. Germline V gives CDR1 LGHNA, CDR2 YSLEER. This chain's CDR3 is CASSQESRASGDYEQYF. DNA for the CDR3: TGCGCCAGCAGCCAAGAGTCAAGGGCTAGCGGGGATTACGAGCAGTACTTC.

The rearrangement uses TRBV5-1 and TRBJ1-1, with 9 bases matching TRBD1. Germline trimming cut 3 bases from V and 3 bases from J; bases unmatched to any gene: 6. Germline assignment: CDR1 SGHRS and CDR2 YFSETQ. CDR3 length: 15 amino acids. The CDR3 spells CASSSGGQGYTEAFF. The CDR3 nucleotides read TGCGCCAGCAGCTCGGGAGGACAGGGGTACACTGAAGCTTTCTTT.

The DNA for the CDR3 is TGCGCCAGCAGGGGGACTAGCCAAGAGACCCAGTACTTC. The encoded protein is CASRGTSQETQYF. V is TRBV5-1 and J is TRBJ2-5; 8 bases are a match to TRBD2. V dropped 5 bases and J dropped 1; count of bases not matched to a gene: 1. CDR1 SGHRS and CDR2 YFSETQ come from the germline V gene. The CDR3 runs 13 residues.

The chain has TRBV10-1 and TRBJ1-2, with 8 nucleotides matching TRBD1. V shed 5 bases, J shed 4 bases, and the junction held 6 bases outside the gene matches. This CDR3 is built from 14 residues. From germline, CDR1 is WNHNN and CDR2 SYGVQD (reference sequence). CDR3 protein: CASSPGGVGYGYTF. DNA for the CDR3: TGCGCCAGCAGTCCAGGGGGCGTCGGCTATGGCTACACCTTC.

The rearrangement joins TRBV7-8 to TRBJ2-5; 8 bases are a match to TRBD1. Per germline, CDR1 SGHVS and CDR2 FQNEAQ. V lost 2 bases to trimming and J lost 2 bases; unmatched junction nucleotides: 10. This CDR3 is built from 17 residues. Here the CDR3 DNA reads TGTGCCAGCAGCTTATACGACAGGGGCGAGAAACAAGAGACCCAGTACTTC. Its translation is CASSLYDRGEKQETQYF.

The genes are TRBV6-5 and TRBJ2-5; 8 bases are shared with TRBD2. The CDR3 covers 13 residues. Germline CDR1 is MNHEY and CDR2 is SVGAGI. V was pared by 7 bases and J by 5 bases, with 6 bases of the junction left unmatched. DNA of the CDR3: TGTGCCAGCACCGCCGGGGGGGCCGAGACCCAGTACTTC. Translated, it gives CASTAGGAETQYF.

The rearrangement uses TRBV30 and TRBJ2-1; 8 nucleotides match TRBD1. CDR1 is GTSNPN and CDR2 is SVGIG in the germline V gene (reference sequence). V lost 3 bases and J lost 0; bases outside the gene matches: 4. There are 15 residues in the CDR3. The CDR3 spells CAWSSRGRSYNEQFF. CDR3 coding DNA: TGTGCCTGGAGCAGCAGGGGGCGCTCCTACAATGAGCAGTTCTTC.